This is a list of T cell receptor beta chains from one sample in a study of blood T cell repertoires in COVID-19. Profiled with immunoSEQ multiplex PCR; TCRdb holds only in-frame clones, not every one. The repertoire holds some 500,000 clones, with 85% to 90% as singletons. Sequencing input: peripheral blood. The origin of the receptors is a woman in her fifties or sixties with COVID-19, enrolled during active disease. Each CDR3 is given with its conserved first and last residue. D genes are given only for firm matches. Clone size appears in some rows only: once, few, many, or a class for an expanded clone.

clone_size d_call j_call v_call cdr3_nt cdr3_aa
NA TRBD1 TRBJ1-2 TRBV27 TGTGCCAGCAGTTACAGGGGGTACTATGGCTACACCTTC CASSYRGYYGYTF
once NA TRBJ1-1 TRBV11-2 TGTGCCAGCAGCTTAGTTACCCTCGGCAGGGCAGCTTTCTTT CASSLVTLGRAAFF
NA TRBD2 TRBJ2-7 TRBV19 TGTGCCAGTAGTACTGCCAGCGGGGGGGAAAGCGAGCAGTACTTC CASSTASGGESEQYF
NA NA TRBJ1-2 TRBV5-6 TGTGCCAGCAGCCCAGGACAGACCTATGGCTACACCTTC CASSPGQTYGYTF
few TRBD1 TRBJ2-1 TRBV30 TGTGCCTGGAGTAGAGGACAGGGAGCAGGGGGCAATGAGCAGTTCTTC CAWSRGQGAGGNEQFF
few TRBD1 TRBJ1-6 TRBV2 TGTGCCAGCAGTCAAACACAGGGGGCGCGGTCACCCCTCCACTTT CASSQTQGARSPLHF
once NA TRBJ1-1 TRBV19 TGTGCCAGTAGCCAGCGGGGGGACGCTGAAGCTTTCTTT CASSQRGDAEAFF
NA NA TRBJ1-1 TRBV10-3 TGTGCCATCAGTGATATAAATGAAGCTTTCTTT CAISDINEAFF
NA NA TRBJ1-4 TRBV12-5 TGTGCTAGTGGTTTGGTAATTACAGGCGGCGGTGGGAAACTGTTTTTT CASGLVITGGGGKLFF
few NA TRBJ1-1 TRBV28 TGTGCCAGCAGTTTGGACGGGGGCACTGAAGCTTTCTTT CASSLDGGTEAFF
NA TRBD2 TRBJ2-1 TRBV7-3 TGTGCCAGCAGCCCACTGCGTGGACTAGCGGGGGACAATGAGCAGTTCTTC CASSPLRGLAGDNEQFF
NA TRBD1 TRBJ2-7 TRBV9 TGTGCCAGCAGCGTAGGGGACAGGGTCAACGAGCAGTACTTC CASSVGDRVNEQYF
NA NA TRBJ1-6 TRBV6-5 TGTGCCAGCAGCCCGGAGACTTGGTCACCCCTCCACTTT CASSPETWSPLHF
NA TRBD2 TRBJ2-7 TRBV19 TGTGCCAGTAGTTTCCCGGGACGGCGGGGGTACGAGCAGTACTTC CASSFPGRRGYEQYF
few TRBD1 TRBJ1-2 TRBV19 TGTGCCAGTAGTATGAGCCTGGGGACAGGGGTCGTCTATGGCTACACCTTC CASSMSLGTGVVYGYTF
NA NA TRBJ1-2 TRBV27 TGTGCCAGCAAGGGCCGGGGTAACTATGGCTACACCTTC CASKGRGNYGYTF
NA NA TRBJ1-1 TRBV7-2 TGTGCCAGCAGCTTACCCTTAGCAGGGCAGAACACTGAAGCTTTCTTT CASSLPLAGQNTEAFF
NA NA TRBJ1-1 TRBV4-1 TGCGCCAGCAGCCACCCGGTCCGGAACACTGAAGCTTTCTTT CASSHPVRNTEAFF
once NA TRBJ1-2 TRBV2 TGTGCCAGCAGCGAGATCCAAGCCATCTATGGCTACACCTTC CASSEIQAIYGYTF
NA TRBD1 TRBJ2-7 TRBV18 TGTGCCAGCTCCGACTTCGGACAGGGACGCGAGCAGTACTTC CASSDFGQGREQYF
NA NA TRBJ2-3 TRBV27 TGTGCCAGCACCCTCTGGGGGGGCCAAGTAGATACGCAGTATTTT CASTLWGGQVDTQYF
NA NA TRBJ1-2 TRBV9 TGTGCCAGCAGCGTAGGAGGCCCTGGGTATGGCTACACCTTC CASSVGGPGYGYTF
NA TRBD1 TRBJ2-5 TRBV2 TGTGCCAGCAGATACGGGACAGGGCAAGAGACCCAGTACTTC CASRYGTGQETQYF
NA TRBD1 TRBJ1-4 TRBV5-4 TGTGCCAGCAGCTTGAACAGGGGTGGGATTAATGAAAAACTGTTTTTT CASSLNRGGINEKLFF
NA NA TRBJ2-3 TRBV21-1 TGTGCCAGCAGCAAAGGGACTAGCGGGGAGACAGATACGCAGTATTTT CASSKGTSGETDTQYF
NA TRBD1 TRBJ1-5 TRBV18 TGTGCCAGCTCCCAAACAGGGGCCAATCAGCCCCAGCATTTT CASSQTGANQPQHF
NA NA TRBJ1-3 TRBV9 TGTGCCAGCAGCCAAGGGAGTTCTGGAAACACCATATATTTT CASSQGSSGNTIYF
NA NA TRBJ1-5 TRBV6-6 TGTGCCAGCCGAGCCGAGGGATATAGCAATCAGCCCCAGCATTTT CASRAEGYSNQPQHF
NA TRBD1 TRBJ2-2 TRBV5-4 TGTGCCAGCAGCTTGTTCCGGGACAGGAACACCGGGGAGCTGTTTTTT CASSLFRDRNTGELFF